The T cell receptor beta chain described here comes from a study of memory CD4+ T cells and cytomegalovirus serostatus (dated by TCRdb to the late 2010s). For the wider study: The 33 healthy Belgian adults in the cohort included 9 who were CMV seropositive and approximately 25 who were CMV seronegative. The study sequenced CD4+ memory TCRbeta repertoires of a Belgian cohort with known cytomegalovirus serostatus to replicate a published TCR-based CMV serostatus classifier.

As to this clone: Its antigen is currently not known. Base qualities are missing; no much larger clone stands one base away.

The Quick-DNA Microprep Kit was used to extract genomic DNA from the sorted cells. Amplification of TCRbeta DNA was done with the immunoSEQ hsTCRbeta kit, following the protocol from the manufacturer. TCRbeta libraries were sequenced on an Illumina MiSeq instrument. The original pipeline was this. After out-of-frame sequences were removed, 2,204,828 distinct TCRbeta sequences remained, averaging approximately 68,000 per individual. Two values were used to score each individual: the count of about 150 previously reported CMV-associated TCRbeta sequences and the total count of productive distinct TCRbeta sequences. A beta-binomial model was reimplemented in Python, and scikit-learn random forests with default parameters were trained on data from the US cohort. On the Belgian cohort, classifier performance was reported as the median AUC, along with percentile confidence intervals, across 10,000 bootstrap iterations. As stored in TCRdb, this immuneACCESS dataset retains in-frame rearrangements with V and J assigned. A fraction of the clones does not appear; measured against another copy, unresolved V genes explain less than half of the discrepancy, and the remainder lacks a known reason. D and trimming were read from the DNA, whereas the V and J calls and clone size are those reported in that table. The sample yields 45,000 to 70,000 clones; around 82% were counted once. The ten largest clones take up about 0.5% of the sample.

Summary of the overall study and its limitations: Among the 150 or so previously reported CMV-associated TCRbeta sequences, 67 showed up in the CD4+ memory repertoires, with each one found in between one and five individuals. Unlike the original study, which covered naive and memory CD4+ and CD8+ populations, the Belgian study sequenced only CD4+CD45RO+ memory cells. Results were interpreted as suggesting that the CMV-associated TCR signature is largely present in the CD4+ memory repertoire. CMV serostatus prediction reached a median bootstrapped AUC of nearly 0.96 with the original framework and about 0.93 with a US-trained random forest. The original-framework classifier achieved a median bootstrapped AUC of 0.95 with a 95% CI of 0.76-1.00 on the Belgian cohort.

Single viable CD3+CD4+CD8-CD45RO+ cells were sorted as memory CD4+ T cells on a FACSAria II. To determine CMV serostatus, a Roche Elecsys assay was used that detects serum IgG against CMV pp150, pp28, p38 and p52. After thawing, total CD4+ T cells were enriched by positive selection with CD4 magnetic microbeads. The samples came from a separate study whose specific focus was interrogating the CD4+ T cell memory repertoire. Peripheral blood mononuclear cells were isolated and cryopreserved according to standard operating procedures, and serum was stored at -80 degrees C. The staining used CD3-PerCP (BW264/56), CD4-APC (RPA-T4), CD45RO-PE (UCHT1) and CD8-Pacific Orange (3B5) antibodies, and Sytox blue was used to exclude non-viable cells. The CDR3 has 15 amino acids, counting the end cysteine and phenylalanine. Only the CDR3 part of the read is kept: 45 bases, read in frame from the first base. V is cut by 3 bases and J by 0 bases, and the space between the germline ends is 10 bases. In the germline V gene, CDR1 corresponds to SGHRS and CDR2 to YFSETQ.

The receptor comes from an adult in good health and CMV-seronegative. Some clones in this sample may be carry-over from other donors' samples. Sequenced input: memory CD4+ T cells from blood. The rearrangement combines TRBV5-1 with TRBJ1-3; no D segment can be confidently identified. The DNA reads TGCGCCAGCAGCTCGGACGGCGGCTCTGGAAACACCATATATTTT. Translated, this is CASSSDGGSGNTIYF.